The 10 T cell receptor beta chains reported below all come from one sample, sequenced in a study of cytomegalovirus exposure and HLA in healthy donors. Both 60 Vbeta primers and 13 Jbeta primers went into the PCR. Produced via immunoSEQ multiplex PCR; TCRdb's table is partial and in-frame only. Of around 41,000 clones detected, roughly half appear once; the ten largest clones hold 6%. The sequencing input was PBMCs. All receptors derive from a man aged 55-75 years in good health and CMV-seronegative.

This clone occurred a few times. The chain has TRBV25-1 and TRBJ2-5; D perhaps matches TRBD2 (7 bases). Germline CDR1 reads MGHDK; CDR2 reads SYGVNS. The CDR3 totals 16 residues. V lost 1 base, J lost 4 bases, and 16 bases lay in between. Here the CDR3 DNA reads TGTGCCAGCAGTGAATTTTGGTCGGGGGGCTCAGAGACCCAGTACTTC. The encoded protein is CASSEFWSGGSETQYF.

The CDR3 bases are TGCAGCGGCAACAGGGGGCGCAAAGTGGGTACTGAAGCTTTCTTT. This gives the protein CSGNRGRKVGTEAFF. The chain combines TRBV29-1 with TRBJ1-1; 9 bases are a match to TRBD1. Germline V lookup: CDR1 SQVTM, CDR2 ANQGSEA. V trimming: 7 bases; J trimming: 5 bases; junction bases outside the gene matches: 14. The CDR3 totals 15 residues.

The sample holds one count of this clone. The chain is built from TRBV29-1 and TRBJ1-1; possibly TRBD1 for D (5 bases). Germline V CDR1 and CDR2: SQVTM, ANQGSEA. V lost 0 bases and J lost 1, with 12 bases in between. CDR3 size: 15 residues. CDR3: CSVEDPQGSNTEAFF. Here the CDR3 DNA reads TGCAGCGTTGAAGATCCGCAGGGTTCGAACACTGAAGCTTTCTTT.

The chain employs TRBV6-6 and TRBJ1-4, with D possibly TRBD1 on 5 matching bases. V was clipped by 2 bases and J by 5 bases, with 9 bases between them. CDR3 length: 14 amino acids. Germline assignment: CDR1 MNHNY and CDR2 SVGAGI (reference sequence). Here the CDR3 DNA reads TGTGCCAGCAGTTACGTACAGGACAATGAAAAACTGTTTTTT. This sequence encodes CASSYVQDNEKLFF.

The chain recombines TRBV2 with TRBJ1-1; 7 nucleotides align to TRBD1. The CDR3 has 11 residues. CDR1 SNHLY and CDR2 FYNNEI come from the germline V gene. The V and J ends lost 5 bases and 11 bases, in that order; junction bases with no gene match: 5. CDR3 coding DNA: TGTGCCAGCAGTTACACAGGGGACGCTTTCTTT. The encoded protein is CASSYTGDAFF.

This clone has a handful of counts. V is TRBV7-9 and J is TRBJ2-7, with D unclear. V shed 5 bases and J shed 5 bases, with 7 bases lying between them. Germline CDR1 reads SEHNR; CDR2 reads FQNEAQ (reference sequence). The CDR3 sequence is 11 residues long. CDR3 region: CASSPLDEQYF. The CDR3, as DNA: TGTGCCAGCAGCCCCCTAGACGAGCAGTACTTC.

The J gene is TRBJ2-1, the V gene TRBV4-1; 13 bases are a match to TRBD2. V shed 4 bases, J shed 7 bases, and the junction held 7 bases outside the gene matches. Germline CDR1 and CDR2: MGHRA and YSYEKL. The CDR3 sequence is 16 residues long. CDR3 in amino acids: CASSLAETSGRNEQFF. As DNA, the CDR3 is TGCGCCAGCAGCCTCGCTGAGACTAGCGGGAGGAATGAGCAGTTCTTC.

V and J are TRBV29-1 and TRBJ2-7; D perhaps matches TRBD2 (5 bases). Trimming removed 7 bases at V and 5 bases at J, with 21 bases between. There are 14 residues in the CDR3. Germline loops: CDR1 SQVTM, CDR2 ANQGSEA. The CDR3 bases are TGCAGCGCTGGGAAGGCGGGCCCTCAGAACGAGCAGTACTTC. Translation gives CSAGKAGPQNEQYF.

This clone has a handful of counts. The chain recombines TRBV19 with TRBJ1-1; possible D gene TRBD1, 5 bases. CDR1 and CDR2 (germline): LNHDA, SQIVND (reference sequence). This CDR3 contains 15 residues. V lost 5 bases and J lost 1, with 14 bases in between. The CDR3 DNA follows: TGTGCCAGTAGTCTTTCGGGACTGACGAACACTGAAGCTTTCTTT. Protein sequence: CASSLSGLTNTEAFF.

A remark on this clone: At the DNA level, this CDR3 is encoded by other sequences in the same sample as well. The chain employs TRBV6-1 and TRBJ1-1; maybe TRBD1 (5 bases). This CDR3 region has 14 residues. Germline V CDR1 and CDR2: MNHNS, SASEGT. Trimming stripped 3 bases from V and 0 bases from J, with 8 bases between. The CDR3, as DNA: TGTGCCAGCAGTGACGGGGGAATGAACACTGAAGCTTTCTTT. Amino acids: CASSDGGMNTEAFF.